This T cell receptor (beta chain) is drawn from a study of siplizumab effects on memory and regulatory T cells. Repertoires were generated with immunoSEQ multiplex PCR, while TCRdb's copy carries only in-frame clones and drops some. The sample has some 63,000 clones, 90% to 98% seen once. This clone was seen just once. The germline V and J ends were trimmed by 2 bases and 5 bases, with 9 bases remaining between them. The CDR3 runs 13 residues. Germline assignment: CDR1 SGHAT and CDR2 FQNNGV. V usage is TRBV11-2 and J usage is TRBJ1-1; maybe TRBD1 (5 bases). This receptor was obtained from a human donor in good health. The sample consisted of naive CD8+ T cells sorted from blood. CDR3 sequence: CASSLLRGTEAFF. In DNA form, the CDR3 reads TGTGCCAGCAGCTTACTCCGGGGGACTGAAGCTTTCTTT. Filled out from reference TRBV11-2 and TRBJ1-1, the complete variable domain reads EAGVAQSPRYKIIEKRQSVAFWCNPISGHATLYWYQQILGQGPKLLIQFQNNGVVDDSQLPKDRFSAERLKGVDSTLKIQPAKLEDSAVYLCASSLLRGTEAFFGQGTRLTVV.